The rows below give T cell receptor beta chains drawn from one sample of a study of T cell repertoires in cytomegalovirus infection. TCRdb itself ran the reads through MiXCR, one entry per CDR3 protein. Here the sample spans about 320,000 distinct CDR3 sequences, more than 9% being singletons. The sequencing input was PBMCs. The receptors were sampled from a human donor in good health (CMV status not recorded). Some clones in this sample may be carry-over from other donors' samples. Both conserved end residues are part of each CDR3. D genes are given only for firm matches. A clone size is listed for some rows: how often the clone was seen (once, few, many), or a class if it is expanded.

j_call clone_size v_call d_call cdr3_aa cdr3_nt
TRBJ2-2 . TRBV28 . CASIKSGTGELFF TGTGCCAGCATAAAAAGCGGCACCGGGGAGCTGTTTTTT
TRBJ2-3 many TRBV7-2 TRBD2 CASSFSGRSDTQYF TGTGCCAGCAGCTTTAGCGGGAGGTCAGATACGCAGTATTTT
TRBJ1-1 . TRBV28 . CASSLLWQGTEAFF TGTGCCAGCAGTTTATTGTGGCAGGGCACTGAAGCTTTCTTT
TRBJ1-5 many TRBV7-2 TRBD1 CASSLEGTGYNQPQHF TGTGCCAGCAGCTTAGAGGGGACAGGGTACAATCAGCCCCAGCATTTT
TRBJ2-5 . TRBV25-1 TRBD1 CASSEGTGPYQETQYF TGTGCCAGCAGTGAAGGGACAGGCCCCTACCAAGAGACCCAGTACTTC
TRBJ1-1 . TRBV7-3 TRBD1 CASSFGAGGVSEAFF TGTGCCAGCAGCTTTGGGGCAGGGGGCGTCTCTGAAGCTTTCTTT
TRBJ1-2 many TRBV12-3/TRBV12-4 . CASSFGQNYGYTF TGTGCCAGCAGCTTCGGGCAGAACTATGGCTACACCTTC
TRBJ2-3 many TRBV29-1 TRBD2 CSAKRGGPTSTDTQYF TGCAGCGCCAAGCGGGGCGGGCCTACTAGCACAGATACGCAGTATTTT
TRBJ1-6 many TRBV7-2 . CASSLVADLNSPLHF TGTGCCAGCAGCTTAGTCGCAGACCTTAATTCACCCCTCCACTTT
TRBJ1-2 many TRBV25-1 . CASSELGQYGYTF TGTGCCAGCAGTGAATTGGGGCAGTATGGCTACACCTTC
TRBJ2-2 few TRBV11-3 . CASSTGPLGTGELFF TGTGCCAGCAGTACCGGGCCCCTCGGCACCGGGGAGCTGTTTTTT
TRBJ2-2 many TRBV28 . CASSFGWSGNGELFF TGTGCCAGCAGTTTTGGGTGGTCGGGGAACGGGGAGCTGTTTTTT
TRBJ2-1 many TRBV28 TRBD2 CASSLLWTGSRGTSGRYSYNEQFF TGTGCCAGCAGTTTATTGTGGACAGGGTCTAGGGGGACTAGCGGGAGGTACTCCTACAATGAGCAGTTCTTC
TRBJ2-7 many TRBV7-2 . CASSSARQAYEQYF TGTGCCAGCAGCTCCGCCCGACAGGCCTACGAGCAGTACTTC
TRBJ1-6 few TRBV25-1 . CASSGLAGVNSPLHF TGTGCCAGCAGTGGATTGGCGGGGGTAAATTCACCCCTCCACTTT
TRBJ2-5 many TRBV7-9 . CASSLAGVQETQYF TGTGCCAGCAGCTTAGCGGGGGTTCAAGAGACCCAGTACTTC
TRBJ2-5 many TRBV7-2 . CASSPPRQGGETQYF TGTGCCAGCAGCCCTCCCCGACAGGGAGGGGAGACCCAGTACTTC
TRBJ2-1 few TRBV3-1 . CASSPVGQSGSSYNEQFF TGTGCCAGCAGCCCGGTGGGCCAAAGCGGAAGCTCCTACAATGAGCAGTTCTTC
TRBJ1-3 . TRBV7-2 . CASSLGQRPSGNTIYF TGTGCCAGCAGCTTAGGCCAGCGGCCCTCTGGAAACACCATATATTTT
TRBJ2-6 many TRBV6-1 . CASSEVLLGSDSGANVLTF TGTGCCAGCAGTGAAGTACTCCTCGGGAGCGACTCTGGGGCCAACGTCCTGACTTTC